This TCR beta chain was identified in a study of T cell responses to AZD1222 COVID-19 vaccine (dated by TCRdb to the early 2020s). Background for the entire study: TCR sequencing covered fewer than 250 trial participants: 200 to 210 given two doses of AZD1222 and approximately 26 given two doses of MenACWY control vaccine. Trial participants were enrolled by age into 18-55, 56-69 and 70-plus year subgroups, with around 150, 28 and 57 TCR-sequenced participants respectively. Study-level results and caveats: Reportedly, close to half of the unique spike-specific TCRs recognized epitopes lying outside the regions that are mutated in the B.1.351 and B.1.1.7 variants. CD4 TCRs associated with the vaccine covered the entire spike protein, and the dominant responses were in regions 160-218 and 743-854. Most participants were white British and females outnumbered males, and the authors suggested that clonal diversity may have been underestimated. Because no day 14 peak-response samples were available, repertoires were characterized only after the peak T cell response. The 56-69-year group was small, and its depth increase did not reach significance, likely because of low power. A significant rise in spike-specific TCR breadth and depth was observed after two AZD1222 doses relative to day 0 and relative to MenACWY recipients. Conclusions about previously exposed vaccinees were limited because only 5 or 6 AZD1222 recipients were SARS-CoV-2 seropositive at baseline.

The label giving this sample's time point can be read as: about 28 days (+/-7) after the second vaccine dose. AZD1222 recipients given second doses at about 4 weeks or at about 12 weeks were pooled, since spike-specific TCR depth and breadth were not found to differ between the two schedules. The vaccinee samples were drawn from two UK trials, COV001 and COV002, one of which was a single-blind randomized controlled phase 2/3 trial testing AZD1222 (ChAdOx1 nCoV-19) in healthy adults. Trial participant PBMC samples were collected at day 0 and day 28 after the second dose for TCRbeta chain sequencing. Of note for this clone: There is no known antigen for this receptor. Per-nucleotide qualities are absent, and no much larger clonotype sits a single base away.

The CDR3 regions of human TCRbeta chains were analyzed by immunosequencing. The authors' pipeline ran thus. TCRs in the repertoires were matched against a reference library of SARS-CoV-2-specific TCRs that had been generated with the MIRA antigen-specificity platform. Breadth was defined as the fraction of unique TCRs that were SARS-CoV-2-associated, and depth was defined as the fraction of total T cells that were SARS-CoV-2-associated. Using the MIRA data, every spike-specific TCR was mapped to the spike region that the TCR reacted to and assigned to either a CD4 or a CD8 class. Log10-transformed breadth and depth values were compared by one-way ANOVA with Sidak's multiple comparisons tests. TCRdb mirrors the immuneACCESS table, restricted to in-frame sequences. Some clones are absent from its copies; in checked studies, under half trace to an unresolved V gene, and the reason for the others is unknown. That table supplies the V and J calls and clone size; D and trimming were determined from the DNA. This sample gives some 180,000 clones in total; about nine tenths of them show up just once. The ten largest clonotypes hold about 2.1% of the sample.

This clonotype was sampled from an adult who received the AZD1222 COVID-19 vaccine. The specimen was peripheral blood, collected 28 days after the second AZD1222 dose.

CDR3 sequence: CASSLATGSEQYF. The sequenced DNA is TGTGCCAGCAGCTTAGCCACAGGGTCCGAGCAGTACTTC. This sequence uses TRBV7-9 and TRBJ2-7; the best D guess is TRBD1, with 6 bases matching. The germline V gene (reference sequence) gives CDR1 as SEHNR and CDR2 as FQNEAQ. The CDR3 spans 13 residues, from the cysteine through the phenylalanine. The entry retains the CDR3 DNA only, 39 bases that are in frame from base 1. V drops 0 bases and J drops 6 bases, leaving 9 bases in between. The reference TRBV7-9 and TRBJ2-7 proteins fill in what lies around the CDR3, so the full variable domain reads DTGVSQNPRHKITKRGQNVTFRCDPISEHNRLYWYRQTLGQGPEFLTYFQNEAQLEKSRLLSDRFSAERPKGSFSTLEIQRTEQGDSAMYLCASSLATGSEQYFGPGTRLTVT.